The text below deals with one T cell receptor beta chain. The protocol was immunoSEQ multiplex PCR, while the TCRdb copy is restricted to in-frame clones and leaves out a portion. The table lists about 140,000 clones, around 87% of them singletons. Losses at the gene ends were 1 base for V and 3 bases for J; bases not matched to a gene: 2. The CDR3 contains 14 residues. CDR1 is SGHRS and CDR2 is YFSETQ in the germline V gene. These data originate in a study of blood T cell repertoires in COVID-19. The chain combines TRBV5-1 with TRBJ2-5; 8 nucleotides line up with TRBD1. Sequencing input: PBMCs or T cells enriched from blood (not recorded which). The sequence came from a man in his sixties who had recovered from COVID-19. CDR3 in amino acids: CASSLQGAEETQYF. The CDR3 DNA follows: TGCGCCAGCAGCTTGCAGGGGGCGGAAGAGACCCAGTACTTC.